These T cell receptor beta chains were read from a single sample in a study of T cells after yellow fever vaccination. TCRdb ran MiXCR on the 5' RACE reads and lists one entry per CDR3 protein. The profile shows approximately 350,000 distinct CDR3 sequences, 9.5% to 13% of them singletons. The input for sequencing was PBMCs, taken on the day of the first yellow fever vaccination. All receptors come from a man aged 18 to 29 who received the YFV17D yellow fever vaccine. Both conserved end residues are part of each CDR3.

>TRBJ2-3|TRBV20-1
CSARDSSGGGPGDTQYF
>TRBJ2-7|TRBV12-3/TRBV12-4
CASSKGGIAYEQYF
>TRBJ1-6|TRBV6-1
CASTDIPPESSALHF
>TRBJ1-1|TRBV3-1
CASSWGGGPWNTEAFF
>TRBJ2-3|TRBV5-1
CASSPAGGTDTQYF
>TRBJ2-2|TRBV7-9
CASSSPGHTNTGELFF
>TRBJ2-2|TRBV7-9
CASSLDLYTGELFF
>TRBJ2-5|TRBV28
CASSFGGTETQYF
>TRBJ2-5|TRBV4-2
CASTPDAGMETQYF
>TRBJ1-6|TRBV9
CASSVGPARSYNSPLHF
>TRBJ1-3|TRBV29-1
CSVERQGATGNTIYF
>TRBJ2-3|TRBV3-1
CASSQAGLGTDTQYF
>TRBJ2-7|TRBV14
CASSQAGNAREQYF
>TRBJ2-7|TRBV7-9
CASSLTGRTGSEQYF
>TRBJ2-2|TRBV12-3/TRBV12-4
CATKRNTGELFF
>TRBJ2-5|TRBV5-1
CASSGEETQYF
>TRBJ2-3|TRBV7-2
CASSLMGGREDTQYF
>TRBJ1-1|TRBV5-1
CASRVGMLINTEAFF